These 21 T cell receptor beta chains share one sample of origin, sequenced in a study of OX40 agonist ivuxolimab in advanced cancers. Clones were sequenced by immunoSEQ multiplex PCR, and TCRdb holds only the in-frame ones, with some missing. The sample yields tens of thousands of clones, 70% to 90% seen once. The material was CD4+ or CD8+ T cells sorted from blood, obtained in a trial of the OX40 agonist ivuxolimab. The receptor source for this set is an adult with an advanced solid tumor such as melanoma, head and neck, liver or kidney cancer.

This chain links TRBV18 with TRBJ1-1; D is possibly TRBD1 (5 bases). The CDR3 runs to 13 residues. V lost 6 bases and J lost 1, with 9 bases in between. Germline assignment: CDR1 KGHSH and CDR2 LQKENI. For the CDR3, the DNA is TGTGCCAGCTCCTCGACAGAGAACACTGAAGCTTTCTTT. Translation gives CASSSTENTEAFF.

The chain has TRBV5-5 and TRBJ1-5, with D tentatively TRBD1 (5 bases). The CDR3 consists of 17 residues. The germline CDR1 and CDR2 sequences are SGHKS and YYEKEE (reference sequence). Trimming removed 4 bases from V and 0 bases from J, with 17 bases in between. The CDR3, as DNA: TGTGCCAGCAGCCGGGACCTCAGTGGGGTTAGCAATCAGCCCCAGCATTTT. Encoded protein: CASSRDLSGVSNQPQHF.

CDR3 loop: CASSRGQENQPQHF. Written as DNA, the CDR3 is TGTGCCAGCAGTCGGGGGCAGGAGAATCAGCCCCAGCATTTT. This sequence joins TRBV6-6 and TRBJ1-5; maybe TRBD1 (6 bases). The CDR3 is 14 residues long. Trimming pared 5 bases from V and 4 bases from J, leaving 12 bases between. Germline V gene sequence: CDR1 MNHNY, CDR2 SVGAGI (reference sequence).

The chain is built from TRBV6-1 and TRBJ1-5, with 11 positions matching TRBD1. CDR1 and CDR2 from the germline V gene are MNHNS and SASEGT. This CDR3 is 16 amino acids long. J lost 3 bases, V lost 2 bases, and 3 bases had no gene match. CDR3 nucleotides: TGTGCCAGCAGTGAATTGGGACAGGGGGTCAATCAGCCCCAGCATTTT. This sequence encodes CASSELGQGVNQPQHF.

This clone was recorded once. This rearrangement joins TRBV5-1 to TRBJ2-3, with D perhaps matching TRBD2 (6 bases). Between the trimmed V and J ends, which lost 0 bases and 8 bases, there was a span of 16 bases. Germline lookup yields CDR1 SGHRS and CDR2 YFSETQ. The CDR3 covers 15 residues. The CDR3 protein is CASSLAEGSRATQYF. The CDR3 region has the DNA TGCGCCAGCAGCTTGGCGGAGGGTAGTCGGGCTACGCAGTATTTT.

There are a few counts of this clone. The chain carries TRBV19 and TRBJ1-4, with D hard to call. V was trimmed by 5 bases and J by 4 bases, leaving 14 bases between them. Germline V gives CDR1 LNHDA, CDR2 SQIVND (reference sequence). There are 15 residues in the CDR3. The CDR3 coding sequence is TGTGCCAGTAGTTCTCCGAAGGGCCTTAATGAAAAACTGTTTTTT. Protein product: CASSSPKGLNEKLFF.

This chain connects TRBV30 to TRBJ2-1, with 16 nucleotides matching TRBD2. Germline CDR1 GTSNPN, CDR2 SVGIG (reference sequence). J gave up 10 bases and V 4 bases, and 7 bases lay outside the gene matches. The CDR3 contains 15 residues. This CDR3 reads CAWTLGLAGGHEQFF. CDR3 bases: TGTGCCTGGACCTTGGGACTAGCGGGGGGGCACGAGCAGTTCTTC.

The chain carries TRBV5-4 and TRBJ1-1; 7 nucleotides align to TRBD1. V gave up 0 bases and J gave up 0 bases; unmatched junction bases: 8. Germline values: CDR1 SGHNT, CDR2 YYREEE (reference sequence). The CDR3 length is 17 residues. CDR3 region: CASSLGQQGRMNTEAFF. The CDR3 DNA sequence: TGTGCCAGCAGCTTGGGACAACAGGGGAGGATGAACACTGAAGCTTTCTTT.

The chain combines TRBV7-2 with TRBJ2-7; 8 positions match TRBD1. J was trimmed by 3 bases and V by 6 bases; bases with no gene match: 7. Germline V gene sequence: CDR1 SGHTA, CDR2 FQGNSA. This CDR3 comprises 14 residues. CDR3: CASRYRQGNYEQYF. DNA for the CDR3: TGTGCCAGCAGGTATAGACAGGGGAACTACGAGCAGTACTTC. Using reference TRBV7-2 and TRBJ2-7 for the parts outside the CDR3, the full variable domain is GAGVSQSPSNKVTEKGKDVELRCDPISGHTALYWYRQSLGQGLEFLIYFQGNSAPDKSGLPSDRFSAERTGGSVSTLTIQRTQQEDSAVYLCASRYRQGNYEQYFGPGTRLTVT.

V usage is TRBV14 and J usage is TRBJ2-7; TRBD1 matches 9 bases. The CDR3 sequence is 19 residues long. CDR1 is SGHDN and CDR2 is FVKESK in the germline V gene. J was trimmed by 2 bases and V by 0 bases; bases with no gene match: 14. CDR3 coding DNA: TGTGCCAGCAGCCAAGAGTTTAGGTTTCTACAGGGGGCCCCCTACGAGCAGTACTTC. Translated, it gives CASSQEFRFLQGAPYEQYF.

This chain joins TRBV9 and TRBJ1-3; 8 nucleotides match TRBD1. J gave up 0 bases and V 3 bases, and 8 bases lay outside the gene matches. CDR3 length: 17 amino acids. Germline CDR1 reads SGDLS; CDR2 reads YYNGEE. CDR3 protein: CASSAQQGGGSGNTIYF. The CDR3, as DNA: TGTGCCAGCAGCGCCCAACAGGGGGGAGGCTCTGGAAACACCATATATTTT.

This clone appeared a few times. The V gene is TRBV10-3, the J gene TRBJ2-3; D gene uncertain. This CDR3 region has 12 residues. Germline lookup yields CDR1 ENHRY and CDR2 SYGVKD. Trimming removed 2 bases at V and 5 bases at J, with 5 bases between. This CDR3 reads CAISETVDTQYF. CDR3 nucleotide sequence: TGTGCCATCAGTGAGACCGTAGATACGCAGTATTTT.

The chain carries TRBV11-2 and TRBJ1-2; 7 bases line up with TRBD1. This CDR3 comprises 14 residues. Germline V lookup: CDR1 SGHAT, CDR2 FQNNGV. V lost 5 bases, J lost 2 bases, and 5 bases stayed unmatched. The CDR3 is CASSGGTANYGYTF. CDR3 nucleotides: TGTGCCAGCAGCGGTGGGACAGCCAACTATGGCTACACCTTC.

This clone was seen a handful of times. The V call is TRBV7-3, the J call TRBJ1-1; D perhaps matches TRBD1 (5 bases). CDR1 SGHTA and CDR2 FQGTGA come from the germline V gene. The CDR3 loop spans 16 amino acids. Trimming removed 5 bases at V and 2 bases at J, with 18 bases between. The CDR3 DNA reads as TGTGCCAGCAGCACCGGACCACTTACAGGTAACACTGAAGCTTTCTTT. Translating it yields CASSTGPLTGNTEAFF.

This clone was observed a single time. The chain employs TRBV6-1 and TRBJ1-3; D gene unclear. CDR1 is MNHNS and CDR2 is SASEGT in the germline V gene. The ends were cut back, 2 bases at V and 4 bases at J, with 18 bases in the middle. The CDR3 is 17 residues long. CDR3 in amino acids: CASSEFWELFRGNTIYF. CDR3 in DNA: TGTGCCAGCAGTGAATTTTGGGAGTTGTTTCGAGGAAACACCATATATTTT.

The V and J genes are TRBV5-5 and TRBJ1-5; no firm D call. V dropped 2 bases and J dropped 0 bases, with 12 bases sitting between them. This CDR3 has 16 amino acids. Germline CDR1 is SGHKS and CDR2 is YYEKEE (reference sequence). CDR3 nucleotides: TGTGCCAGCAGCTTCGATGGCTGGATTAGCAATCAGCCCCAGCATTTT. Translated: CASSFDGWISNQPQHF.

A single count supports this clone. For the CDR3, the DNA is TGTGCCAGCAGCCCGACGGGACACCAAAATGAAAAACTGTTTTTT. Encoded protein: CASSPTGHQNEKLFF. The V and J genes are TRBV9 and TRBJ1-4, with D perhaps TRBD1 (6 bases). Per the germline V gene, CDR1 is SGDLS and CDR2 is YYNGEE. The V gene lost 4 bases and the J gene lost 5 bases, with 15 bases spanning the gap. This CDR3 contains 15 residues.

This clone came up once. One end of the junction fails to match germline, which may point to a read error. The chain carries TRBV7-7 and TRBJ2-2; perhaps TRBD1 as D (5 bases). This CDR3 has 15 amino acids. The germline CDR1 and CDR2 sequences are SSHAT and FNYEAQ (reference sequence). CDR3 in amino acids: CARSPESGRTGELFF. Here the CDR3 DNA reads TGTGCCCGCAGCCCAGAGTCAGGGCGGACCGGGGAGCTGTTTTTT. Looking up the rest from reference TRBV7-7 and TRBJ2-2 gives the full variable domain: GAGVSQSPRYKVTKRGQDVTLRCDPISSHATLYWYQQALGQGPEFLTYFNYEAQPDKSGLPSDRFSAERPEGSISTLTIQRTEQRDSAMYRCARSPESGRTGELFFGEGSRLTVL.

This chain uses TRBV29-1 with TRBJ1-5; tentative D call: TRBD1 (5 bases). Germline CDR1 reads SQVTM; CDR2 reads ANQGSEA. Deletions cut 7 bases from V and 4 bases from J, with 14 bases between. The CDR3 covers 13 residues. CDR3 in amino acids: CSAGGGTNQPQHF. Written as DNA, the CDR3 is TGCAGCGCGGGGGGTGGGACTAATCAGCCCCAGCATTTT. The full variable domain, in which reference TRBV29-1 and TRBJ1-5 provide the parts outside the CDR3, is SAVISQKPSRDICQRGTSLTIQCQVDSQVTMMFWYRQQPGQSLTLIATANQGSEATYESGFVIDKFPISRPNLTFSTLTVSNMSPEDSSIYLCSAGGGTNQPQHFGDGTRLSIL.

The CDR3 nucleotides read TGCGCCAGCAGCTTGCGGACAAGGAGGGAGGGCAATCAGCCCCAGCATTTT. It encodes CASSLRTRREGNQPQHF. The chain combines TRBV5-1 with TRBJ1-5; D is perhaps TRBD1 (5 bases). V was cut by 1 base and J by 2 bases, with 16 bases left in between. Germline CDR1 is SGHRS and CDR2 is YFSETQ. The CDR3 covers 17 residues.

The chain is built from TRBV14 and TRBJ2-1; D perhaps matches TRBD1 (5 bases). The CDR3 covers 15 residues. Germline CDR1 is SGHDN and CDR2 is FVKESK. The germline V and J ends were trimmed by 7 bases and 0 bases, with 13 bases remaining between them. The CDR3 DNA sequence: TGTGCCAGCAACATTCAGGGTAGCTCCTACAATGAGCAGTTCTTC. Translated: CASNIQGSSYNEQFF.